Presented here are 32 T cell receptor beta chains from one specimen sequenced in a study of T cell responses to AZD1222 COVID-19 vaccine. Sequencing was performed with immunoSEQ multiplex PCR; in TCRdb, only in-frame clones are kept and a portion is missing. The sample has 96,000 or so clones, about nine tenths seen once. The sample here was peripheral blood, taken on day 0 of AZD1222 vaccination. These receptors originate from an adult in good health.

This rearrangement joins TRBV3-1 (or the pseudogene TRBV3-2) to TRBJ1-6; a weak D match, TRBD1 (6 bases). This CDR3 is built from 15 residues. V was clipped by 1 base and J by 5 bases, with 9 bases between them. Germline CDR1 LGHDT, CDR2 YNNKEL (reference sequence). The CDR3 is CASSQVAGDNSPLHF. CDR3 coding DNA: TGTGCCAGCAGCCAAGTTGCAGGGGATAATTCACCCCTCCACTTT.

The chain recombines TRBV12-3 or TRBV12-4 with TRBJ1-2; the D is unclear. The CDR3 has 12 residues. V lost 1 base, J lost 8 bases, and 8 bases lay in between. The CDR3 here is CASSLGGLGYTF. In DNA, the CDR3 is TGTGCCAGCAGTTTAGGGGGATTGGGCTACACCTTC.

V is TRBV3-1 (or the pseudogene TRBV3-2) and J is TRBJ1-2; 12 bases map to TRBD1. With 5 bases clipped from V and 8 bases from J, the junction kept 9 bases outside the gene matches. In germline, CDR1 is LGHDT, CDR2 YNNKEL (reference sequence). The CDR3 runs 15 residues. CDR3 protein: CASSAPGQGARGYTF. In DNA form, the CDR3 reads TGTGCCAGCAGCGCGCCGGGACAGGGGGCAAGGGGCTACACCTTC.

The rearrangement links TRBV28 to TRBJ1-5; a possible D gene is TRBD1 (6 bases). The CDR3 sequence is 16 residues long. CDR1 and CDR2 (germline): MDHEN, SYDVKM. V lost 2 bases and J lost 3, with 14 bases in between. DNA of the CDR3: TGTGCCAGCAGTTTAGTCCGAGGACAGCTCAATCAGCCCCAGCATTTT. This codes for CASSLVRGQLNQPQHF.

The gene calls are TRBV7-9 and TRBJ1-1; D unresolved. The CDR3 is 14 amino acids. Trimming pared 7 bases from V and 3 bases from J, leaving 15 bases between. Germline assignment: CDR1 SEHNR and CDR2 FQNEAQ (reference sequence). This chain's CDR3 is CASTLLGGHTEAFF. The CDR3 DNA sequence: TGTGCCAGCACCCTTCTAGGCGGACACACTGAAGCTTTCTTT.

The chain carries TRBV5-8 and TRBJ1-5; a possible D gene is TRBD1 (6 bases). Trimming removed 2 bases from V and 0 bases from J, with 21 bases in between. Germline assignment: CDR1 SGHTS and CDR2 YDEGEE. CDR3 length: 19 amino acids. The CDR3 region is CASSFRQDIRRYSNQPQHF. The CDR3 DNA sequence: TGTGCCAGCAGCTTCCGACAGGACATAAGACGTTATAGCAATCAGCCCCAGCATTTT.

In nucleotides, the CDR3 is TGCGCCAGCAGCTTGCTCGCGGGAGTCCGGAACACTGAAGCTTTCTTT. The encoded protein is CASSLLAGVRNTEAFF. The gene calls are TRBV5-1 and TRBJ1-1, with no clear D. This CDR3 region has 16 residues. With 1 base removed from V and 1 base from J, the gap between germline ends came to 14 bases. CDR1 SGHRS and CDR2 YFSETQ come from the germline V gene.

This rearrangement joins TRBV7-3 to TRBJ2-5, with D possibly matching TRBD2 (6 bases). The CDR3 is made up of 14 amino acids. V was shortened by 0 bases and J by 4 bases, with 9 bases between the two germline ends. Germline values: CDR1 SGHTA, CDR2 FQGTGA. CDR3 DNA sequence: TGTGCCAGCAGCTTAACGGCGGGACGAGAGACCCAGTACTTC. Protein product: CASSLTAGRETQYF.

The rearrangement uses TRBV30 and TRBJ2-5, with 7 bases lining up with TRBD1. This CDR3 is 13 amino acids long. After removal of 2 bases from V and 4 bases from J, the junction contained 4 bases not matched to a gene. CDR1 GTSNPN and CDR2 SVGIG come from the germline V gene (reference sequence). CDR3 sequence: CAWSPRGLETQYF. CDR3 bases: TGTGCCTGGAGTCCCAGGGGGTTAGAGACCCAGTACTTC.

The DNA of the CDR3 is TGTGCCAGCAGCTTAGACGGGGGCTCCTACAATGAGCAGTTCTTC. It encodes CASSLDGGSYNEQFF. The chain uses TRBV7-3 and TRBJ2-1, with D possibly TRBD2 on 6 matching bases. Trimming took off 2 bases at V and 0 bases at J, with 8 bases between the two ends. Germline lookup yields CDR1 SGHTA and CDR2 FQGTGA. The CDR3 covers 15 residues.

J is TRBJ1-4 and V is TRBV29-1; tentative D call: TRBD1 (5 bases). The V and J ends lost 5 bases and 3 bases respectively, with 10 bases between them. CDR1 and CDR2 (germline): SQVTM, ANQGSEA. This CDR3 is 13 amino acids long. The CDR3 DNA is TGCAGCGTTCTTACAGGCTCTAATGAAAAACTGTTTTTT. It encodes CSVLTGSNEKLFF.

Only one count was recorded for this clone. The chain carries TRBV2 and TRBJ1-5; maybe TRBD1 (5 bases). Germline CDR1 is SNHLY and CDR2 is FYNNEI. V dropped 4 bases and J dropped 9 bases, with 13 bases sitting between them. This CDR3 spans 13 amino acids. The CDR3 nucleotides read TGTGCCAGCAGTGTTGAGGGGAGGGGGCCCCAGCATTTT. Residues: CASSVEGRGPQHF.

The chain uses TRBV18 and TRBJ1-2; D might be TRBD1 (6 bases). From germline, CDR1 is KGHSH and CDR2 LQKENI. Trimming shortened V by 4 bases and J by 1 base, and 7 bases separated the two germline ends. The CDR3 runs 13 residues. The CDR3 loop is CASSQGVNYGYTF. CDR3 in DNA: TGTGCCAGCTCACAGGGGGTTAACTATGGCTACACCTTC.

This sequence joins TRBV9 and TRBJ1-3; D not certain. This CDR3 is built from 13 residues. Germline V CDR1 and CDR2: SGDLS, YYNGEE. Trimming took 0 bases from V and 7 from J, leaving 8 bases between them. CDR3 DNA: TGTGCCAGCAGCGTAGGGCCCGCGAACACCATATATTTT. Encoded protein: CASSVGPANTIYF.

This clone showed up just once. The chain recombines TRBV7-9 with TRBJ1-1, with 8 positions matching TRBD1. With 6 bases clipped from V and 5 bases from J, the junction kept 8 bases outside the gene matches. The CDR3 totals 14 residues. The germline CDR1 and CDR2 sequences are SEHNR and FQNEAQ (reference sequence). In DNA form, the CDR3 reads TGTGCCAGCAGGCAGGGACAGGAGGGAACTGAAGCTTTCTTT. The encoded protein is CASRQGQEGTEAFF.

The CDR3 DNA reads as TGCGCCAGCAGCTGGGACCTCACTACGGATACGCAGTATTTT. Amino acid sequence: CASSWDLTTDTQYF. The V and J genes are TRBV5-1 and TRBJ2-3, with D perhaps TRBD1 or TRBD2 (5 bases each). The V end lost 3 bases, the J end lost 6 bases, and 14 bases lay between the germline ends. CDR1 and CDR2 from the germline V gene are SGHRS and YFSETQ. The CDR3 extends over 14 amino acids.

The chain recombines TRBV4-2 with TRBJ2-2; D possibly uses TRBD1 or TRBD2 (5 bases each). The V end was cut by 0 bases, the J end by 3 bases, with 11 bases between. CDR3 length: 16 amino acids. CDR1 is LGHNA, CDR2 YNFKEQ, per germline. Here the CDR3 reads CASSQEEGIYTGELFF. The CDR3 nucleotides read TGTGCCAGCAGCCAAGAAGAGGGGATCTACACCGGGGAGCTGTTTTTT.

The genes are TRBV30 and TRBJ1-2; TRBD1 agrees at 7 bases. Germline-derived CDR1 and CDR2 are GTSNPN and SVGIG (reference sequence). There are 14 residues in the CDR3. Germline trimming cut 2 bases from V and 4 bases from J; bases unmatched to any gene: 7. CDR3 protein: CAWSMAQGPYGYTF. CDR3 bases: TGTGCCTGGAGTATGGCACAGGGGCCCTATGGCTACACCTTC.

CDR3 loop: CASSVQGHTDTQYF. The CDR3 coding sequence is TGTGCCAGCAGCGTACAGGGGCACACAGATACGCAGTATTTT. This chain links TRBV9 with TRBJ2-3; TRBD1 is a possible D gene (6 bases). Germline CDR1 is SGDLS and CDR2 is YYNGEE. Between the trimmed V and J ends, which lost 1 base and 2 bases, there was a span of 8 bases. CDR3 length: 14 residues.

The sample holds a few counts of this clone. This chain uses TRBV30 with TRBJ1-2; perhaps TRBD1 as D (6 bases). Trimming left V 5 bases short and J 6 bases short, with 25 bases between. This CDR3 has 16 residues. Germline V gives CDR1 GTSNPN, CDR2 SVGIG (reference sequence). CDR3 protein: CAWFTAGHRKKDGYTF. In DNA, the CDR3 is TGTGCCTGGTTTACAGCGGGACATCGGAAGAAAGATGGCTACACCTTC.

This clone was seen just once. The J gene is TRBJ1-2, the V gene TRBV18; 9 nucleotides agree with TRBD1. This CDR3 region has 12 residues. V lost 6 bases, J lost 8 bases, and 4 bases stayed unmatched. Germline CDR1 is KGHSH and CDR2 is LQKENI. In DNA form, the CDR3 reads TGTGCCAGCTCCAGGGACAGGGACGGCTACACCTTC. The encoded protein is CASSRDRDGYTF. Full variable domain (remainder filled in from reference TRBV18 and TRBJ1-2): NAGVMQNPRHLVRRRGQEARLRCSPMKGHSHVYWYRQLPEEGLKFMVYLQKENIIDESGMPKERFSAEFPKEGPSILRIQQVVRGDSAAYFCASSRDRDGYTFGSGTRLTVV.

The rearrangement joins TRBV15 to TRBJ1-1; D not resolved. The CDR3 consists of 13 residues. V dropped 6 bases and J dropped 1 base, with 9 bases sitting between them. Germline loops: CDR1 LNHNV, CDR2 YYDKDF (reference sequence). The CDR3 DNA reads as TGTGCCACCAGTTTCAAACAGAACACTGAAGCTTTCTTT. Its translation: CATSFKQNTEAFF.

The chain has TRBV3-1 (or the pseudogene TRBV3-2) and TRBJ2-1, with D unresolved. V lost 0 bases and J 2 bases, leaving 8 bases between the germline ends. Germline values: CDR1 LGHDT, CDR2 YNNKEL (reference sequence). There are 15 residues in the CDR3. The CDR3 region has the DNA TGTGCCAGCAGCCAAGATCTAAGTCCCTACAATGAGCAGTTCTTC. It specifies CASSQDLSPYNEQFF.

The chain employs TRBV21-1 and TRBJ1-2. TRBV21-1 is listed as a pseudogene. CDR3 length equals 13 residues. In DNA form, the CDR3 reads TGTGCCAGCAGCAAAGCAACTAACTATGGCTACACCTTC. Its protein is CASSKATNYGYTF.

This clone was found once. The rearrangement joins TRBV12-3 or TRBV12-4 to TRBJ1-2; D not resolved. The CDR3 has 12 amino acids. V lost 2 bases and J lost 5, with 6 bases in between. DNA of the CDR3: TGTGCCAGCAGTTTATCACAGTATGGCTACACCTTC. Its protein product is CASSLSQYGYTF.

V usage is TRBV28 and J usage is TRBJ1-5, with D unresolved. The CDR3 sequence is 14 residues long. CDR1 and CDR2 from the germline V gene are MDHEN and SYDVKM. Trimming cost V 7 bases and J 5 bases, with 15 bases left between them. The CDR3 region is CASTPPLGYQPQHF. The CDR3, as DNA: TGTGCCAGCACCCCACCGTTGGGATATCAGCCCCAGCATTTT.

The V and J genes are TRBV18 and TRBJ1-1, with D possibly TRBD1 on 6 matching bases. Trimming pared 3 bases from V and 0 bases from J, leaving 11 bases between. Per the germline V gene, CDR1 is KGHSH and CDR2 is LQKENI. The CDR3 runs 15 residues. As DNA, the CDR3 is TGTGCCAGCTCACCTAACACAGGGATGAACACTGAAGCTTTCTTT. Protein product: CASSPNTGMNTEAFF.

The V and J genes are TRBV28 and TRBJ1-4; 9 bases map to TRBD1. J lost 6 bases, V lost 7 bases, and 6 bases had no gene match. Germline assignment: CDR1 MDHEN and CDR2 SYDVKM. This CDR3 contains 14 residues. Written as DNA, the CDR3 is TGTGCCAGCACCTGGGGACAGGGAGATGAAAAACTGTTTTTT. This gives the protein CASTWGQGDEKLFF.

The CDR3 region has the DNA TGCGCCAGCAGCATAGGAGTAAACAATGAGCAGTTCTTC. This translates into CASSIGVNNEQFF. The V gene is TRBV5-1, the J gene TRBJ2-1; D gene uncertain. Germline V gene sequence: CDR1 SGHRS, CDR2 YFSETQ. V lost 4 bases to trimming and J lost 5 bases, with 10 bases between them. The CDR3 runs to 13 residues.

The genes are TRBV5-1 and TRBJ2-3, with a tentative D call TRBD1 (6 bases). This CDR3 comprises 15 residues. The germline V gene encodes CDR1 SGHRS and CDR2 YFSETQ. The V and J ends lost 4 bases and 0 bases respectively, with 12 bases between them. The CDR3 nucleotides are TGCGCCAGCAGCGCAGGGGCCACTAGCACAGATACGCAGTATTTT. It codes for CASSAGATSTDTQYF.

J is TRBJ1-6 and V is TRBV4-3; D remains unclear. Between the trimmed V and J ends, which lost 1 base and 6 bases, there was a span of 10 bases. Germline assignment: CDR1 LGHNA and CDR2 YSLEER. The CDR3 runs to 15 residues. The CDR3: CASSQAPGINSPLHF. CDR3 nucleotide sequence: TGCGCCAGCAGCCAAGCCCCGGGAATTAATTCACCCCTCCACTTT.

This chain joins TRBV9 and TRBJ1-2, with D perhaps matching TRBD1 (5 bases). The CDR3 is 15 residues long. Trimming removed 2 bases at V and 3 bases at J, with 14 bases between. Germline V gene lookup returns CDR1 SGDLS and CDR2 YYNGEE. CDR3 residues: CASSVQATAYYGYTF. DNA of the CDR3: TGTGCCAGCAGCGTGCAGGCGACAGCTTACTATGGCTACACCTTC.